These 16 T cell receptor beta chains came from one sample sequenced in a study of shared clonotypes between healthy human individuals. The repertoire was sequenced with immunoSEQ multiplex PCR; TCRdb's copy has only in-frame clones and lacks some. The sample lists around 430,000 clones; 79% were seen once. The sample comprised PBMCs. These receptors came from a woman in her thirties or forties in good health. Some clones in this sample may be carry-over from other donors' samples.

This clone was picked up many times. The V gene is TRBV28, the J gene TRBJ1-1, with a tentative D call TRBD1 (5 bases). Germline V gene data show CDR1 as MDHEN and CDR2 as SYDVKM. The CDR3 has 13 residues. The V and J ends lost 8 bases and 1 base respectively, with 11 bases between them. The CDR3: CASRDQGNTEAFF. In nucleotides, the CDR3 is TGTGCCAGCCGAGATCAGGGGAACACTGAAGCTTTCTTT.

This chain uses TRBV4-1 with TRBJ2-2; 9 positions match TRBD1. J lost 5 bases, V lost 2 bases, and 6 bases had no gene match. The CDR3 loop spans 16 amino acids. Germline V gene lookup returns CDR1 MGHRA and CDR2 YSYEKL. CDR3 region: CASSQPGQGRTGELFF. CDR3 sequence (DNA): TGCGCCAGCAGCCAACCGGGACAGGGTAGGACCGGGGAGCTGTTTTTT.

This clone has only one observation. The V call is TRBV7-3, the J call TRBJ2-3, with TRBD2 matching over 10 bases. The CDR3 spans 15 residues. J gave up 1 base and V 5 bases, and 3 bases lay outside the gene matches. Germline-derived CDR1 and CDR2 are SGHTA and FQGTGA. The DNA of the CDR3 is TGTGCCAGCAGCGCCGGGACTAGCGGCACAGATACGCAGTATTTT. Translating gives CASSAGTSGTDTQYF.

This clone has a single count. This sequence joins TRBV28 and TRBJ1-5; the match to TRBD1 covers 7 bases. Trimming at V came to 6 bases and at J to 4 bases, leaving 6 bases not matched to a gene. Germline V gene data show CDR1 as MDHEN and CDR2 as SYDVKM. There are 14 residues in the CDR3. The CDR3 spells CASSSIQGNQPQHF. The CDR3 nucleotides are TGTGCCAGCAGCTCTATACAGGGGAATCAGCCCCAGCATTTT.

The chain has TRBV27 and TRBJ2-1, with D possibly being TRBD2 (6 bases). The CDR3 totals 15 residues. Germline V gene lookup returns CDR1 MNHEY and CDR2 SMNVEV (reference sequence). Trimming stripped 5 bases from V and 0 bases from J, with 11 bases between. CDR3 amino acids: CASSRGTSSYNEQFF. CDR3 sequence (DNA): TGTGCCAGCAGTCGCGGGACTTCCTCCTACAATGAGCAGTTCTTC.

CDR3 protein: CASSQDFGSGTGELFF. The DNA of the CDR3 is TGCGCCAGCAGCCAAGATTTCGGCTCGGGCACCGGGGAGCTGTTTTTT. The chain combines TRBV4-1 with TRBJ2-2, with D unclear. V was pared by 0 bases and J by 4 bases, with 12 bases between. In germline, CDR1 is MGHRA, CDR2 YSYEKL. The CDR3 loop spans 16 amino acids.

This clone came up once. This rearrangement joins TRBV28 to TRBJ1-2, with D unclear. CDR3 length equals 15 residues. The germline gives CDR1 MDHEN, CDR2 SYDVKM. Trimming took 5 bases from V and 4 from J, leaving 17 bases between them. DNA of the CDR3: TGTGCCAGCAGTCCCCCCTGGGAGGGCAGCTATGGCTACACCTTC. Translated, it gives CASSPPWEGSYGYTF.

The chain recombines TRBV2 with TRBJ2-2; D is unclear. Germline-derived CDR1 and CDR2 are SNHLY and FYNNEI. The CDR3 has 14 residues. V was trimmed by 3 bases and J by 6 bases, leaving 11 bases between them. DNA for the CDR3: TGTGCCAGCAGTGACCTACGAGAAGCCGGGGAGCTGTTTTTT. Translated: CASSDLREAGELFF.

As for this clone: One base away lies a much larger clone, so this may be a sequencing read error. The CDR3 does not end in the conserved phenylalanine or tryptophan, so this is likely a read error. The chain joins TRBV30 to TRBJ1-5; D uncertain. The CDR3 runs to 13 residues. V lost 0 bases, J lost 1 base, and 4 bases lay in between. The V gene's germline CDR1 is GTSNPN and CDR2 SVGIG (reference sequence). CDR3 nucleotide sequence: TGTGCCTGGAGTGTACAGAGCAATCAGCCCCAGCATTCT. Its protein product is CAWSVQSNQPQHS.

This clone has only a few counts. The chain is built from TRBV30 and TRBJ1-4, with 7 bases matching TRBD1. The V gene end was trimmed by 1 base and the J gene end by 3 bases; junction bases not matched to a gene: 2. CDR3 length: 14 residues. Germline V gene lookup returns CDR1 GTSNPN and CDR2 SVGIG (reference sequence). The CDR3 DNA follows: TGTGCCTGGAGTGACGGGACAGCTAATGAAAAACTGTTTTTT. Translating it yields CAWSDGTANEKLFF.

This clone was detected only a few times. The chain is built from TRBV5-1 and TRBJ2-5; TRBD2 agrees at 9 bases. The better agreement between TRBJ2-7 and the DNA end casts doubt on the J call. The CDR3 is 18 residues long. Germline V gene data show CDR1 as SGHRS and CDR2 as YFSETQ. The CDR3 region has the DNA TGCGCCAGCAGCTTGTCGGGACTAGCTGCCTCGGCTTCTTACGAGCAGTACTTC. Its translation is CASSLSGLAASASYEQYF.

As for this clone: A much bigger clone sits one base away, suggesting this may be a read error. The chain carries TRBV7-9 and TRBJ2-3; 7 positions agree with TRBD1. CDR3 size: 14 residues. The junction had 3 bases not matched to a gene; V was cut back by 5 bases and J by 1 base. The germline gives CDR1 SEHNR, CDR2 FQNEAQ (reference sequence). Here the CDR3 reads CASSPGQRTDTQYF. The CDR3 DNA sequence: TGTGCCAGCAGCCCGGGACAGCGCACAGATACGCAGTATTTT. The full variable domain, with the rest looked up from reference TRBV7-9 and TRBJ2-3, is DTGVSQNPRHKITKRGQNVTFRCDPISEHNRLYWYRQTLGQGPEFLTYFQNEAQLEKSRLLSDRFSAERPKGSFSTLEIQRTEQGDSAMYLCASSPGQRTDTQYFGPGTRLTVL.

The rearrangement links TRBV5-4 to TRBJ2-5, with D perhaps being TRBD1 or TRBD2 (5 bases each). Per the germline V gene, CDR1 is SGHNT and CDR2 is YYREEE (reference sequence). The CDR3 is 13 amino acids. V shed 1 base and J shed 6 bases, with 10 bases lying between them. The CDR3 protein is CASSLFGTKTQYF. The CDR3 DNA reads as TGTGCCAGCAGCTTGTTTGGGACGAAGACCCAGTACTTC.

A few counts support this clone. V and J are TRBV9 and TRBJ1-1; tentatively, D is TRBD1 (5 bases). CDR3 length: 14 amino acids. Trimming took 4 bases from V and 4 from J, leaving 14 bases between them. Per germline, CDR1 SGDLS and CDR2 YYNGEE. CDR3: CASSTQPGGTEAFF. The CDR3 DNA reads TGTGCCAGCAGCACTCAACCCGGGGGCACTGAAGCTTTCTTT.

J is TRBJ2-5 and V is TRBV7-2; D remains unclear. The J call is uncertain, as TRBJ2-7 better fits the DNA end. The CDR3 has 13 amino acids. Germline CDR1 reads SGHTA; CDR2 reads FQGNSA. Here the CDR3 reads CASSLEIRYEQYF. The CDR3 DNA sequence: TGTGCCAGCAGCTTAGAGATCCGCTACGAGCAGTACTTC.

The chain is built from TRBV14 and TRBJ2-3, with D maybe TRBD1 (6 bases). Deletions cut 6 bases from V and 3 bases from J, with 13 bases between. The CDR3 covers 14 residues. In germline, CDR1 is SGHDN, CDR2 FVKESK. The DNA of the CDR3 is TGTGCCAGCAGTACAGGGATTGGGACAGATACGCAGTATTTT. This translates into CASSTGIGTDTQYF. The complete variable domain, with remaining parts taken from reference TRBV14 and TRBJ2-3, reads EAGVTQFPSHSVIEKGQTVTLRCDPISGHDNLYWYRRVMGKEIKFLLHFVKESKQDESGMPNNRFLAERTGGTYSTLKVQPAELEDSGVYFCASSTGIGTDTQYFGPGTRLTVL.